Each of the 21 T cell receptor beta chains below was sequenced from the same sample in a study of cytomegalovirus exposure and HLA in healthy donors. PCR amplification relied on 60 Vbeta primers (plus 13 Jbeta primers). TCRdb's copy holds only in-frame clones and misses some; the assay was immunoSEQ multiplex PCR. The sample lists under 200,000 clones; around 80% were seen once. The sequenced sample was PBMCs. These receptors were collected from a man aged 35 to 55 in good health and CMV-seronegative.

The chain combines TRBV9 with TRBJ2-5, with TRBD2 matching over 10 bases. CDR1 SGDLS and CDR2 YYNGEE come from the germline V gene. The CDR3 is 17 residues long. V dropped 0 bases and J dropped 1; count of bases not matched to a gene: 6. The CDR3 is CASSVAERGGSQETQYF. CDR3 sequence (DNA): TGTGCCAGCAGCGTAGCGGAGCGGGGGGGTTCCCAAGAGACCCAGTACTTC.

This clone has a handful of counts. The chain joins TRBV19 to TRBJ1-5, with 11 nucleotides matching TRBD1. This CDR3 has 17 amino acids. Germline CDR1 reads LNHDA; CDR2 reads SQIVND (reference sequence). V trimming: 6 bases; J trimming: 2 bases; junction bases outside the gene matches: 9. Here the CDR3 reads CASSTGQGAKGNQPQHF. The CDR3, as DNA: TGTGCCAGTAGCACCGGACAGGGGGCGAAGGGCAATCAGCCCCAGCATTTT.

The chain employs TRBV11-2 and TRBJ2-5; weak D call: TRBD1 (5 bases). CDR1 is SGHAT, CDR2 FQNNGV, per germline. CDR3 length equals 14 residues. Between the trimmed V and J ends, which lost 1 base and 1 base, there was a span of 7 bases. The CDR3 loop is CASSLVQGQETQYF. In DNA, the CDR3 is TGTGCCAGCAGCTTAGTGCAGGGCCAAGAGACCCAGTACTTC.

This clone turned up a few times. The rearrangement joins TRBV9 to TRBJ1-2; 8 bases agree with TRBD1. V gave up 6 bases and J gave up 3 bases; unmatched junction bases: 16. The CDR3 is 17 amino acids. Per the germline V gene, CDR1 is SGDLS and CDR2 is YYNGEE. The CDR3 bases are TGTGCCAGCACCCTAAACCTACGGCTGGACAGGGACTATGGCTACACCTTC. It codes for CASTLNLRLDRDYGYTF.

The V and J genes are TRBV11-2 and TRBJ2-1, with D maybe TRBD1 (5 bases). CDR1 and CDR2 (germline): SGHAT, FQNNGV. The V end lost 5 bases, the J end lost 7 bases, and 15 bases lay between the germline ends. The CDR3 length is 14 residues. CDR3 region: CASSVPGNRNEQFF. The CDR3 nucleotides read TGTGCCAGCAGCGTTCCAGGGAATCGGAATGAGCAGTTCTTC.

V gene TRBV5-1 combines with J gene TRBJ1-1; no reliable D call. V lost 0 bases and J 0 bases, leaving 9 bases between the germline ends. The length of the CDR3 is 15 residues. Germline assignment: CDR1 SGHRS and CDR2 YFSETQ. The CDR3 DNA is TGCGCCAGCAGCTTGGTGGAGATCATGAACACTGAAGCTTTCTTT. Translation: CASSLVEIMNTEAFF.

This chain uses TRBV5-1 with TRBJ1-1, with TRBD1 identical over 7 bases. This CDR3 region has 16 residues. J gave up 0 bases and V 5 bases, and 10 bases lay outside the gene matches. The germline V gene has CDR1 SGHRS and CDR2 YFSETQ. This CDR3 is CASSYYLQGMNTEAFF. The CDR3 DNA sequence: TGCGCCAGCAGTTATTACTTACAGGGGATGAACACTGAAGCTTTCTTT.

This clone has only one observation. The rearrangement uses TRBV28 and TRBJ2-5, with a possible D match to TRBD2 (5 bases). The CDR3 has 12 residues. Trimming shortened V by 7 bases and J by 11 bases, and 17 bases separated the two germline ends. Germline V gene lookup returns CDR1 MDHEN and CDR2 SYDVKM. The CDR3 reads CASNTFGVAQYF. DNA of the CDR3: TGTGCCAGCAATACATTTGGGGTAGCGCAGTACTTC.

This clone was counted once. This sequence joins TRBV11-3 and TRBJ2-2; D possibly corresponds to TRBD2 (7 bases). CDR3 length equals 15 residues. Germline-derived CDR1 and CDR2 are SGHNT and YENEEA. V was cut by 5 bases and J by 6 bases, with 16 bases left in between. DNA for the CDR3: TGTGCCAGCAGCGGGAGGGGGGCTCCGGCCGGGGAGCTGTTTTTT. This gives the protein CASSGRGAPAGELFF.

This clone was detected a few times. V is TRBV6-6 and J is TRBJ1-4, with 7 bases aligning to TRBD1. The CDR3 covers 16 residues. Trimming cost V 5 bases and J 8 bases; bases outside gene matches: 14. The germline V gene has CDR1 MNHNY and CDR2 SVGAGI (reference sequence). The CDR3 region is CASSRTGALEEEKLFF. CDR3 DNA: TGTGCCAGCAGTCGAACAGGGGCCTTAGAGGAAGAAAAACTGTTTTTT.

The table lists this clone with a few counts. This chain joins TRBV28 and TRBJ2-1; 12 bases fit TRBD1. Germline V lookup: CDR1 MDHEN, CDR2 SYDVKM. With 8 bases clipped from V and 6 bases from J, the junction kept 2 bases outside the gene matches. This CDR3 contains 13 residues. CDR3 region: CASRDRGPNEQFF. As DNA, the CDR3 is TGTGCCAGCCGGGACAGGGGGCCCAATGAGCAGTTCTTC.

The chain uses TRBV5-1 and TRBJ1-2; D is perhaps TRBD1 (5 bases). CDR1 is SGHRS, CDR2 YFSETQ, per germline. V was pared by 1 base and J by 3 bases, with 7 bases between. The CDR3 runs 13 residues. CDR3 residues: CASSLIRDYGYTF. Written as DNA, the CDR3 is TGCGCCAGCAGCTTGATCAGGGACTATGGCTACACCTTC. Full variable domain (rest looked up from reference TRBV5-1 and TRBJ1-2): KAGVTQTPRYLIKTRGQQVTLSCSPISGHRSVSWYQQTPGQGLQFLFEYFSETQRNKGNFPGRFSGRQFSNSRSEMNVSTLELGDSALYLCASSLIRDYGYTFGSGTRLTVV.

The chain recombines TRBV14 with TRBJ2-1, with 7 positions matching TRBD1. Germline V gene sequence: CDR1 SGHDN, CDR2 FVKESK. This CDR3 contains 13 residues. With 4 bases clipped from V and 9 bases from J, the junction kept 6 bases outside the gene matches. CDR3 in DNA: TGTGCCAGCAGCCTAACAGGGGATGGTGAGCAGTTCTTC. Its protein is CASSLTGDGEQFF.

The chain is built from TRBV6-6 and TRBJ2-2; tentative D call: TRBD1 (6 bases). The germline CDR1 and CDR2 sequences are MNHNY and SVGAGI (reference sequence). The CDR3 runs to 14 residues. V lost 0 bases to trimming and J lost 6 bases, with 8 bases between them. The CDR3 sequence is CASSYSNRAGELFF. CDR3 DNA: TGTGCCAGCAGTTACTCGAACAGGGCCGGGGAGCTGTTTTTT.

As for this clone: The junction shows a germline mismatch at one end, possibly a read error. The J gene is TRBJ2-6, the V gene TRBV5-1, with 8 bases aligning to TRBD1. CDR1 and CDR2 (germline): SGHRS, YFSETQ. The CDR3 runs to 18 residues. The CDR3 DNA sequence: TGCGCCAGCACCTTGGGGGTACAGGGGGTATCTGGGGCCAACGTCCTGACTTTC. Translated, it gives CASTLGVQGVSGANVLTF.

The chain joins TRBV5-4 to TRBJ2-6; 7 bases fit TRBD1. The CDR3 is made up of 17 amino acids. The junction had 3 bases not matched to a gene; V was cut back by 0 bases and J by 0 bases. CDR1 and CDR2 (germline): SGHNT, YYREEE (reference sequence). The CDR3 here is CASSLAGTASGANVLTF. CDR3 in DNA: TGTGCCAGCAGCTTGGCCGGGACAGCCTCTGGGGCCAACGTCCTGACTTTC.

J is TRBJ2-5 and V is TRBV11-2; possible D gene TRBD2, 5 bases. V lost 1 base and J 7 bases, leaving 13 bases between the germline ends. The CDR3 length is 14 residues. Germline V gene lookup returns CDR1 SGHAT and CDR2 FQNNGV. CDR3 protein: CASSLGAAGGTQYF. CDR3 DNA sequence: TGTGCCAGCAGCTTAGGGGCGGCAGGAGGGACCCAGTACTTC.

The chain employs TRBV5-3 and TRBJ2-1; weak D call: TRBD2 (5 bases). TRBV5-3 is sorted into the ORF group, with uncertain function. This CDR3 is built from 15 residues. V was shortened by 1 base and J by 4 bases, with 12 bases between the two germline ends. The CDR3 DNA reads as TGTGCCAGAAGCTTGACTAGAAGACCATACAATGAGCAGTTCTTC. Translated: CARSLTRRPYNEQFF.

This CDR3 is CASSTRTGGNTEAFF. In DNA form, the CDR3 reads TGTGCCAGCAGTACAAGAACAGGGGGGAACACTGAAGCTTTCTTT. This chain joins TRBV6-5 and TRBJ1-1; TRBD1 agrees at 8 bases. The CDR3 extends over 15 amino acids. Germline-derived CDR1 and CDR2 are MNHEY and SVGAGI. The V and J ends lost 5 bases and 1 base, in that order; junction bases with no gene match: 6.

This clone was seen a few times. V gene TRBV6-5 combines with J gene TRBJ1-1; 9 bases agree with TRBD1. Germline-derived CDR1 and CDR2 are MNHEY and SVGAGI. CDR3 length: 14 amino acids. V trimming: 7 bases; J trimming: 0 bases; junction bases outside the gene matches: 3. The CDR3 here is CASNRDRVNTEAFF. As DNA, the CDR3 is TGTGCCAGCAATAGGGACAGGGTGAACACTGAAGCTTTCTTT.

The V and J genes are TRBV5-6 and TRBJ1-4; no clear D. Per germline, CDR1 SGHDT and CDR2 YYEEEE. This CDR3 is 14 amino acids long. V lost 5 bases to trimming and J lost 8 bases, with 16 bases between them. DNA of the CDR3: TGTGCCAGCAGGAGCGCAGCAAATGGGGAAAAACTGTTTTTT. This encodes CASRSAANGEKLFF.